This paragraph reports one T cell receptor (beta chain). It may be a read error: a sequence one base away is much more abundant. These data come from a study of tumor-infiltrating lymphocytes in primary liver carcinoma. DNA and RNA were both co-extracted from around 20-30 mg of bulk tissue that had not been sorted. Making TCR beta cDNA involved 400 to 600 ng total RNA and a constant-region primer. Three nested multiplex PCR rounds of slightly modified ARM-PCR generated TCR beta libraries. Two initial PCR rounds of around 9 cycles each paired TRBV1-TRBV30 forward primers with a C-beta reverse primer. TCRdb reanalysed the multiplex PCR reads using MiXCR and keeps one entry per CDR3 protein. Here the sample spans some 95,000 distinct CDR3 sequences, just under 70% being singletons. The CDR3 consists of 13 residues. Germline CDR1 is SQVTM and CDR2 is ANQGSEA. The V gene end was trimmed by 3 bases and the J gene end by 10 bases; junction bases not matched to a gene: 8.

The chain carries TRBV29-1 and TRBJ1-2; the match to TRBD1 covers 10 bases. The sample was tumor-adjacent normal liver tissue. This TCR came from a man aged 40-49 years with primary liver carcinoma and hepatitis B virus infection. In DNA, the CDR3 is TGCAGCGTTGACTCAGGGACAGGGGTTGTCTACACCTTC. Residues: CSVDSGTGVVYTF. Using reference TRBV29-1 and TRBJ1-2 for the parts outside the CDR3, the full variable domain is SAVISQKPSRDICQRGTSLTIQCQVDSQVTMMFWYRQQPGQSLTLIATANQGSEATYESGFVIDKFPISRPNLTFSTLTVSNMSPEDSSIYLCSVDSGTGVVYTFGSGTRLTVV.